Below, 28 T cell receptor beta chains from the same sample are listed, as sequenced in a study of technical replicates of blood from a few donors (dated by TCRdb to about 2017). Libraries were built with the immunoSEQ multiplex PCR assay. TCRdb limited this immuneACCESS table to in-frame rearrangements with V and J called. A share of clones is missing; checked studies link under half to unresolved V genes, and the rest is unexplained. The sample table contains about 72,000 clones; only one count was recorded for roughly 92% of them. The ten largest clones add up to about 0.39% of the sample. Sequenced material: T cells isolated from PBMCs. Receptor source: a human donor in good health.

The J gene is TRBJ1-5, the V gene TRBV15; tentatively, D is TRBD1 (5 bases). Trimming stripped 7 bases from V and 3 bases from J, with 13 bases between. Germline values: CDR1 LNHNV, CDR2 YYDKDF (reference sequence). CDR3 length: 14 residues. In nucleotides, the CDR3 is TGTGCCACCACCCAGGCGGGGGTCAATCAGCCCCAGCATTTT. Encoded protein: CATTQAGVNQPQHF. Drawing the rest from reference TRBV15 and TRBJ1-5, the complete variable domain is DAMVIQNPRYQVTQFGKPVTLSCSQTLNHNVMYWYQQKSSQAPKLLFHYYDKDFNNEADTPDNFQSRRPNTSFCFLDIRSPGLGDTAMYLCATTQAGVNQPQHFGDGTRLSIL.

This chain links TRBV5-6 with TRBJ2-1; maybe TRBD1 (6 bases). The V gene lost 4 bases and the J gene lost 5 bases, with 13 bases spanning the gap. CDR1 and CDR2 (germline): SGHDT, YYEEEE. This CDR3 comprises 14 residues. The chain's CDR3 is CASSQGQFHNEQFF. Here the CDR3 DNA reads TGTGCCAGCAGCCAAGGACAGTTCCACAATGAGCAGTTCTTC.

The chain is built from TRBV7-6 and TRBJ2-1, with TRBD2 identical over 9 bases. Germline V lookup: CDR1 SGHVS, CDR2 FNYEAQ. The CDR3 totals 15 residues. Trimming at V came to 4 bases and at J to 1 base, leaving 2 bases not matched to a gene. The CDR3 spells CASSSGLASYNEQFF. The CDR3 DNA follows: TGTGCCAGCAGCTCGGGACTAGCTTCCTACAATGAGCAGTTCTTC.

This chain joins TRBV5-1 and TRBJ2-1; 7 nucleotides align to TRBD2. The CDR3 has 13 amino acids. Trimming cost V 0 bases and J 6 bases; bases outside gene matches: 0. Germline lookup yields CDR1 SGHRS and CDR2 YFSETQ. CDR3 in DNA: TGCGCCAGCAGCTTGGTAGCGGGCAATGAGCAGTTCTTC. Its translation is CASSLVAGNEQFF.

The gene calls are TRBV6-4 and TRBJ1-2; TRBD1 aligns across 8 bases. Trimming cost V 3 bases and J 3 bases; bases outside gene matches: 3. The CDR3 runs 14 residues. The germline gives CDR1 MRHNA, CDR2 SNTAGT. As DNA, the CDR3 is TGTGCCAGCAGTGAGACAGGGGCTCACTATGGCTACACCTTC. Translating it yields CASSETGAHYGYTF.

The rearrangement joins TRBV6-1 to TRBJ1-5; D ambiguous. CDR1 is MNHNS and CDR2 is SASEGT in the germline V gene. The CDR3 runs 14 residues. Trimming left V 3 bases short and J 0 bases short, with 6 bases between. This chain's CDR3 is CASSETYSNQPQHF. The DNA of the CDR3 is TGTGCCAGCAGTGAGACATATAGCAATCAGCCCCAGCATTTT.

The chain combines TRBV19 with TRBJ2-3, with D tentatively TRBD2 (6 bases). The length of the CDR3 is 14 residues. Germline lookup yields CDR1 LNHDA and CDR2 SQIVND (reference sequence). Trimming cost V 6 bases and J 6 bases, with 16 bases left between them. The CDR3 loop is CASRPGAGWDTQYF. CDR3 bases: TGTGCCAGTAGGCCCGGGGCGGGATGGGATACGCAGTATTTT. Filled out from reference TRBV19 and TRBJ2-3, the complete variable domain reads DGGITQSPKYLFRKEGQNVTLSCEQNLNHDAMYWYRQDPGQGLRLIYYSQIVNDFQKGDIAEGYSVSREKKESFPLTVTSAQKNPTAFYLCASRPGAGWDTQYFGPGTRLTVL.

The chain is built from TRBV7-3 and TRBJ2-3; 11 nucleotides align to TRBD2. J was trimmed by 4 bases and V by 5 bases; bases with no gene match: 5. The germline CDR1 and CDR2 sequences are SGHTA and FQGTGA. There are 15 residues in the CDR3. The CDR3 coding sequence is TGTGCCAGCAGCCTAGCGGGAGGTTCGTCAGATACGCAGTATTTT. Translated, it gives CASSLAGGSSDTQYF.

The CDR3 loop reads CASSSDGGTNEKLFF. Here the CDR3 DNA reads TGCGCCAGCAGCTCCGACGGGGGAACTAATGAAAAACTGTTTTTT. The V call is TRBV5-1, the J call TRBJ1-4; the D gene is possibly TRBD1 (5 bases). CDR1 and CDR2 from the germline V gene are SGHRS and YFSETQ. Trimming cost V 3 bases and J 1 base, with 10 bases left between them. This CDR3 region has 15 residues.

The genes are TRBV2 and TRBJ2-2; 7 positions agree with TRBD1. The germline gives CDR1 SNHLY, CDR2 FYNNEI. This CDR3 has 14 residues. V gave up 7 bases and J gave up 7 bases; unmatched junction bases: 9. In DNA, the CDR3 is TGTGCCAGCACCCTTGACAGGGCGGGCGGGGAGCTGTTTTTT. Translation gives CASTLDRAGGELFF.

The chain recombines TRBV2 with TRBJ2-7; 7 bases are shared with TRBD2. CDR3 length: 14 amino acids. The germline CDR1 and CDR2 sequences are SNHLY and FYNNEI. Losses at the gene ends were 6 bases for V and 0 bases for J; bases not matched to a gene: 5. The CDR3 reads CASRREGTSYEQYF. DNA of the CDR3: TGTGCCAGCAGGAGGGAGGGGACCTCCTACGAGCAGTACTTC.

This clone was counted a single time. The V call is TRBV18, the J call TRBJ1-4, with TRBD1 as a possible D gene (6 bases). Germline assignment: CDR1 KGHSH and CDR2 LQKENI. The CDR3 has 14 residues. V shed 3 bases and J shed 5 bases, with 10 bases lying between them. The chain's CDR3 is CASSPIRGNEKLFF. The CDR3 bases are TGTGCCAGCTCACCGATCAGGGGAAATGAAAAACTGTTTTTT.

The rearrangement uses TRBV2 and TRBJ2-5, with TRBD2 matching over 12 bases. Per the germline V gene, CDR1 is SNHLY and CDR2 is FYNNEI. V lost 5 bases and J lost 4; bases outside the gene matches: 8. This CDR3 has 16 amino acids. In nucleotides, the CDR3 is TGTGCCAGCAGTCATCTAGCGGGAGGGCGTGGAGAGACCCAGTACTTC. It encodes CASSHLAGGRGETQYF.

This clone was detected only a few times. The CDR3 reads CASPGQGFTGELFF. For the CDR3, the DNA is TGTGCCAGTCCGGGACAGGGCTTCACCGGGGAGCTGTTTTTT. The V call is TRBV7-9, the J call TRBJ2-2; 9 nucleotides match TRBD1. Germline V gives CDR1 SEHNR, CDR2 FQNEAQ (reference sequence). The V and J ends lost 9 bases and 4 bases, in that order; junction bases with no gene match: 6. The CDR3 is made up of 14 amino acids.

The gene calls are TRBV4-2 and TRBJ1-5; D might be TRBD1 (6 bases). V was trimmed by 2 bases and J by 5 bases, leaving 10 bases between them. CDR1 is LGHNA, CDR2 YNFKEQ, per germline. The CDR3 runs to 14 residues. The CDR3 loop is CASSQKNRDQPQHF. The DNA for the CDR3 is TGTGCCAGCAGCCAAAAAAACAGGGATCAGCCCCAGCATTTT.

The gene calls are TRBV7-2 and TRBJ2-7, with D perhaps TRBD1 (5 bases). Trimming pared 3 bases from V and 3 bases from J, leaving 9 bases between. The CDR3 has 13 amino acids. Looked up from germline, CDR1 is SGHTA and CDR2 is FQGNSA. The CDR3 DNA follows: TGTGCCAGCAGCTTCAGGGAAGTCTACGAGCAGTACTTC. Translation gives CASSFREVYEQYF.

The chain employs TRBV7-8 and TRBJ2-7; D ambiguous. Germline V gene sequence: CDR1 SGHVS, CDR2 FQNEAQ. CDR3 length: 16 amino acids. The V end lost 5 bases, the J end lost 0 bases, and 17 bases lay between the germline ends. CDR3 protein: CASSPPAVVVSYEQYF. The CDR3 DNA reads as TGTGCCAGCAGCCCACCCGCCGTAGTAGTCTCCTACGAGCAGTACTTC.

This clone was detected only once. The V and J genes are TRBV5-1 and TRBJ2-5; 8 bases align to TRBD2. This CDR3 region has 16 residues. The germline gives CDR1 SGHRS, CDR2 YFSETQ. V dropped 2 bases and J dropped 2; count of bases not matched to a gene: 8. CDR3 DNA: TGCGCCAGCAGCTTAAGGCCGGGAGGGATACAAGAGACCCAGTACTTC. Translation gives CASSLRPGGIQETQYF.

The chain couples TRBV18 to TRBJ1-2; D remains unclear. The CDR3 is 12 amino acids. Germline V CDR1 and CDR2: KGHSH, LQKENI. Trimming left V 2 bases short and J 7 bases short, with 8 bases between. Here the CDR3 DNA reads TGTGCCAGCTCACCAGTGGAGGCTGGCTACACCTTC. This sequence encodes CASSPVEAGYTF.

V and J are TRBV5-1 and TRBJ2-1, with 12 positions matching TRBD2. Trimming removed 4 bases from V and 2 bases from J; junction bases left unmatched: 1. The germline CDR1 and CDR2 sequences are SGHRS and YFSETQ. The CDR3 spans 15 residues. CDR3 in DNA: TGCGCCAGCAGCCGGACTAGCGGGACCTACAATGAGCAGTTCTTC. Translating gives CASSRTSGTYNEQFF.

This chain uses TRBV6-5 with TRBJ1-5; 9 bases agree with TRBD1. CDR3 length: 15 residues. Germline CDR1 is MNHEY and CDR2 is SVGAGI. The junction had 6 bases not matched to a gene; V was cut back by 4 bases and J by 5 bases. The DNA of the CDR3 is TGTGCCAGCAGTTGGGGACAGGGTGGCGATCAGCCCCAGCATTTT. Encoded protein: CASSWGQGGDQPQHF.

V and J are TRBV7-9 and TRBJ1-3; 7 bases match TRBD1. The CDR3 has 11 amino acids. The trim removed 8 bases at V and 7 bases at J, leaving 2 bases unmatched. Germline V CDR1 and CDR2: SEHNR, FQNEAQ (reference sequence). As DNA, the CDR3 is TGTGCCAGCTCAGGGGGGAACACCATATATTTT. Its protein is CASSGGNTIYF.

V and J are TRBV6-1 and TRBJ1-5, with TRBD1 matching over 9 bases. CDR1 and CDR2 from the germline V gene are MNHNS and SASEGT. The CDR3 is 15 amino acids. Trimming at V came to 6 bases and at J to 2 bases, leaving 5 bases not matched to a gene. The CDR3 here is CASRQWDRGNQPQHF. For the CDR3, the DNA is TGTGCCAGCAGGCAATGGGACAGGGGCAATCAGCCCCAGCATTTT.

The chain links TRBV5-1 to TRBJ2-7; possibly TRBD2 for D (6 bases). The germline CDR1 and CDR2 sequences are SGHRS and YFSETQ. Trimming removed 2 bases at V and 3 bases at J, with 12 bases between. The CDR3 sequence is 14 residues long. The CDR3 DNA is TGCGCCAGCAGCTTCTCGTTAGCGGACTACGAGCAGTACTTC. Its translation: CASSFSLADYEQYF.

There are a few counts of this clone. The chain employs TRBV19 and TRBJ2-7; the D is unclear. Trimming pared 3 bases from V and 0 bases from J, leaving 6 bases between. The CDR3 spans 13 residues. Germline loops: CDR1 LNHDA, CDR2 SQIVND (reference sequence). The CDR3 loop is CASSMQDSYEQYF. CDR3 coding DNA: TGTGCCAGTAGTATGCAGGACTCCTACGAGCAGTACTTC.

The genes are TRBV7-8 and TRBJ1-1; possibly TRBD1 for D (6 bases). This CDR3 region has 15 residues. Trimming shortened V by 5 bases and J by 0 bases, and 13 bases separated the two germline ends. The germline gives CDR1 SGHVS, CDR2 FQNEAQ. Here the CDR3 reads CASSLLGHLNTEAFF. The CDR3 DNA is TGTGCCAGCAGCCTTTTGGGACACCTGAACACTGAAGCTTTCTTT.

This chain links TRBV5-6 with TRBJ2-7; D gene unclear. This CDR3 has 14 amino acids. Germline assignment: CDR1 SGHDT and CDR2 YYEEEE. V was cut by 0 bases and J by 3 bases, with 10 bases left in between. The DNA for the CDR3 is TGTGCCAGCAGCTTGGCGAACAGCATCTACGAGCAGTACTTC. Its protein product is CASSLANSIYEQYF.

This clone was detected only a few times. This chain uses TRBV6-6 with TRBJ2-5; 11 positions agree with TRBD2. Germline V gene data show CDR1 as MNHNY and CDR2 as SVGAGI (reference sequence). Unmatched junction bases numbered 4, after V lost 5 bases and J lost 2 bases. The CDR3 length is 15 residues. The CDR3 here is CASSPGLAVQETQYF. CDR3 sequence (DNA): TGTGCCAGCAGTCCGGGACTAGCGGTGCAAGAGACCCAGTACTTC.